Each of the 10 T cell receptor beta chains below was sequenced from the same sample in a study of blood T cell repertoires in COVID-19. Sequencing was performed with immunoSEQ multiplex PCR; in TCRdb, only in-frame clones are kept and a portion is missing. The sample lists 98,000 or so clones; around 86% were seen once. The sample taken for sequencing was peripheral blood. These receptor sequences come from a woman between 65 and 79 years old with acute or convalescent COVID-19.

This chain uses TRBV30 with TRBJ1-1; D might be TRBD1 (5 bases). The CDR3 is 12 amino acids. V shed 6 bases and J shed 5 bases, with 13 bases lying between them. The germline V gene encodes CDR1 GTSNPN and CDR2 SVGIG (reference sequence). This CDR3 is CACYTGRTEAFF. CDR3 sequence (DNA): TGTGCCTGTTATACAGGTAGGACTGAAGCTTTCTTT.

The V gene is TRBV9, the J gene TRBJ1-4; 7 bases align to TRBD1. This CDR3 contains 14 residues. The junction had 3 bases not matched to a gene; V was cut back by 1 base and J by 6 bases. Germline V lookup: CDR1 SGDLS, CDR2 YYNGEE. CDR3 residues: CASSVKGADEKLFF. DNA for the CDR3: TGTGCCAGCAGCGTAAAGGGGGCTGATGAAAAACTGTTTTTT.

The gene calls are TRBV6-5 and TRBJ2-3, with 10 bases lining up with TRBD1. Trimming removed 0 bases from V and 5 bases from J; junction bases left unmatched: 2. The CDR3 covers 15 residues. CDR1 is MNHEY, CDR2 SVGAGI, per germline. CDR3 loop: CASSYSGQGGDTQYF. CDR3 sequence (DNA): TGTGCCAGCAGTTACTCAGGACAGGGGGGAGATACGCAGTATTTT.

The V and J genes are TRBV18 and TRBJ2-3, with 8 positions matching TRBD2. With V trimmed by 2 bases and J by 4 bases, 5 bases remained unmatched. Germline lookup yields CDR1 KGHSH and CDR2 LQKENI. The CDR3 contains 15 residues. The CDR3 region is CASSPVGLAADTQYF. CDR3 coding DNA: TGTGCCAGCTCACCAGTAGGACTAGCAGCAGATACGCAGTATTTT. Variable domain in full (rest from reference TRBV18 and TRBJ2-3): NAGVMQNPRHLVRRRGQEARLRCSPMKGHSHVYWYRQLPEEGLKFMVYLQKENIIDESGMPKERFSAEFPKEGPSILRIQQVVRGDSAAYFCASSPVGLAADTQYFGPGTRLTVL.

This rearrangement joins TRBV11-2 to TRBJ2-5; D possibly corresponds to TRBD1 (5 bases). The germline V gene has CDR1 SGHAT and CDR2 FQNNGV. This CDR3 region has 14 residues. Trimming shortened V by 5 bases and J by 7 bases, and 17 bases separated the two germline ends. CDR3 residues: CASSVRTAQGTQYF. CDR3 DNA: TGTGCCAGCAGCGTCAGGACGGCTCAGGGGACCCAGTACTTC.

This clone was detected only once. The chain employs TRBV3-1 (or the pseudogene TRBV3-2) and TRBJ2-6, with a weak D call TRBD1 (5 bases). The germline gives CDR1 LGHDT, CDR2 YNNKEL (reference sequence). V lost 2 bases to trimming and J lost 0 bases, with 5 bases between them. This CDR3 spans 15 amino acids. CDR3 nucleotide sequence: TGTGCCAGCAGCCAACAGGGCTCTGGGGCCAACGTCCTGACTTTC. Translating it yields CASSQQGSGANVLTF.

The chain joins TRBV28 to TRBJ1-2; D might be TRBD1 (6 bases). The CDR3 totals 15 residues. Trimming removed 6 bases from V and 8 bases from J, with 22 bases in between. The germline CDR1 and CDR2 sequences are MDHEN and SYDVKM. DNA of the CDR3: TGTGCCAGCAGCTCTAGCGGCAGTTTCCAGGGGGGCTACACCTTC. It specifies CASSSSGSFQGGYTF.

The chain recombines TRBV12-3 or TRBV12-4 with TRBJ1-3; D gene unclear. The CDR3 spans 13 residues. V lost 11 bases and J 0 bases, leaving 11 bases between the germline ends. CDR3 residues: CASSPGSGNTIYF. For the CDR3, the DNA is TGTGCCTCCTCCCCCGGCTCTGGAAACACCATATATTTT.

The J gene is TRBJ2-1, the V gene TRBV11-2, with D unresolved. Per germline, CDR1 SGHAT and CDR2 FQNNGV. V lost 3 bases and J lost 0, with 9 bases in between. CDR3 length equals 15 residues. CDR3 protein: CASSFLSSSYNEQFF. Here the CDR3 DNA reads TGTGCCAGCAGCTTTCTTTCTAGCTCCTACAATGAGCAGTTCTTC.

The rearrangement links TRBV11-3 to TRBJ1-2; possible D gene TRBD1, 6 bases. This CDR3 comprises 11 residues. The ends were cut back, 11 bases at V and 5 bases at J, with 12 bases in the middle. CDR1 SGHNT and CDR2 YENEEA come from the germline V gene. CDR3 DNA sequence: TGTGCCGCTCTTCAGGGGTATGGCTACACCTTC. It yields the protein CAALQGYGYTF.